This note documents a single TCR beta chain sequence. The antigen remains unidentified. One entry per CDR3 protein, called by TCRdb with MiXCR from the multiplex PCR reads. The table lists 200,000 or so distinct CDR3 sequences, around 29% of them singletons. Trimming cost V 4 bases and J 5 bases, with 14 bases left between them. The CDR3 has 14 amino acids. These data come from a study of breast tumors, draining lymph nodes, adjacent tissues. Study-level findings and limits: Most tumor T cells seemingly derive from lymph node, then expand in tumor.

Axillary draining lymph nodes of breast cancer patients supplied the node samples. The J gene is TRBJ2-5, the V gene TRBV12-3 or TRBV12-4; D not certain. The source is a female donor with breast cancer. Some clones in this sample may be carry-over from other donors' samples. Material: axillary lymph node tissue. For the CDR3, the DNA is TGTGCCAGCAGTTCTATAGTGGGCGTGGAGACCCAGTACTTC. It is translated as CASSSIVGVETQYF.